This T cell receptor (beta chain) originates from a study of CD8+ T cells in alopecia areata. Study context: A regimen of oral tofacitinib, 5 to 10 mg twice daily, was given to treated patients.

RNA was isolated and reverse transcribed to cDNA, the sequencing template. Sequenced by immunoSEQ multiplex PCR; TCRdb stores in-frame clones only, minus some. Of 110,000 to 150,000 clones listed, approximately 50% are singletons. From germline, CDR1 is SNHLY and CDR2 FYNNEI. The CDR3 is made up of 14 amino acids. Germline trimming cut 5 bases from V and 6 bases from J; bases unmatched to any gene: 6. This clone has just a few counts. Lesional scalp punch biopsies and peripheral blood came from alopecia areata patients. This rearrangement joins TRBV2 to TRBJ2-7, with TRBD1 matching over 11 bases. This sample comprised CD4+ T cells sorted from blood, obtained at week 0. The receptor's source is a human donor with alopecia areata. The CDR3 spells CASSRDRGTAEQYF. CDR3 nucleotides: TGTGCCAGCAGTCGGGACAGGGGGACCGCCGAGCAGTACTTC.